The 29 T cell receptor beta chains presented below share a single source sample, sequenced in a study of STAT5B mutations in CD4+ large granular lymphocyte leukemia. Generated by immunoSEQ multiplex PCR, the TCRdb table keeps only in-frame clones and is missing some. The table includes under 50,000 clones, 80% to 85% detected once. The specimen sequenced was CD4+ T cells from blood buffy coats. These receptors originate from a human donor in good health.

This chain connects TRBV5-4 to TRBJ1-1; D unclear. V dropped 0 bases and J dropped 5 bases, with 8 bases sitting between them. The CDR3 has 13 amino acids. Germline CDR1 is SGHNT and CDR2 is YYREEE (reference sequence). CDR3 region: CASSLDRNTEAFF. CDR3 nucleotides: TGTGCCAGCAGCTTGGACCGGAATACTGAAGCTTTCTTT.

This chain links TRBV2 with TRBJ1-4; tentatively, D is TRBD1 (5 bases). The CDR3 has 12 amino acids. Germline assignment: CDR1 SNHLY and CDR2 FYNNEI. The V gene lost 7 bases and the J gene lost 8 bases, with 11 bases spanning the gap. The CDR3 DNA sequence: TGTGCCAGCAAAGGGGATTGGGAAAAACTGTTTTTT. Protein sequence: CASKGDWEKLFF.

The chain carries TRBV30 and TRBJ1-1; D uncertain. Trimming left V 3 bases short and J 0 bases short, with 5 bases between. From germline, CDR1 is GTSNPN and CDR2 SVGIG (reference sequence). This CDR3 has 12 residues. In nucleotides, the CDR3 is TGTGCCTGGAGCGAGATGAACACTGAAGCTTTCTTT. This gives the protein CAWSEMNTEAFF. Filled out from reference TRBV30 and TRBJ1-1, the complete variable domain reads SQTIHQWPATLVQPVGSPLSLECTVEGTSNPNLYWYRQAAGRGLQLLFYSVGIGQISSEVPQNLSASRPQDRQFILSSKKLLLSDSGFYLCAWSEMNTEAFFGQGTRLTVV.

The chain combines TRBV27 with TRBJ1-2; D is perhaps TRBD1 (6 bases). This CDR3 contains 14 residues. From germline, CDR1 is MNHEY and CDR2 SMNVEV (reference sequence). V shed 5 bases and J shed 8 bases, with 18 bases lying between them. The CDR3 region is CASSKSPGGGGYTF. In DNA, the CDR3 is TGTGCCAGCAGTAAATCACCGGGGGGCGGGGGCTACACCTTC.

This clone was found a few times. The chain employs TRBV7-6 and TRBJ2-2; no definite D call. The CDR3 spans 14 residues. Germline V CDR1 and CDR2: SGHVS, FNYEAQ. The V and J ends lost 5 bases and 6 bases respectively, with 13 bases between them. Here the CDR3 reads CASSPSTSSGELFF. The CDR3 bases are TGTGCCAGCAGCCCCAGCACGAGCTCCGGGGAGCTGTTTTTT.

In its sample, this clone was seen once. The rearrangement links TRBV4-1 to TRBJ2-3, with D unresolved. The CDR3 loop spans 12 amino acids. CDR1 and CDR2 from the germline V gene are MGHRA and YSYEKL. V gave up 1 base and J gave up 4 bases, with 3 bases separating them. Written as DNA, the CDR3 is TGCGCCAGCAGCCAAGCGGCAGATACGCAGTATTTT. Residues: CASSQAADTQYF.

The chain combines TRBV4-1 with TRBJ2-1, with D perhaps matching TRBD2 (5 bases). Germline values: CDR1 MGHRA, CDR2 YSYEKL. V lost 1 base, J lost 5 bases, and 9 bases lay in between. This CDR3 spans 14 amino acids. DNA of the CDR3: TGCGCCAGCAGCCAAGCCGGGGAAGACAATGAGCAGTTCTTC. It is translated as CASSQAGEDNEQFF.

The rearrangement joins TRBV2 to TRBJ1-1; 8 bases are shared with TRBD1. J was trimmed by 1 base and V by 7 bases; bases with no gene match: 5. This CDR3 comprises 14 residues. Per germline, CDR1 SNHLY and CDR2 FYNNEI. This CDR3 reads CASTQDRGNTEAFF. As DNA, the CDR3 is TGTGCCAGCACTCAAGACAGGGGGAACACTGAAGCTTTCTTT.

The rearrangement uses TRBV7-6 and TRBJ2-6, with a weak D call TRBD2 (7 bases). With 2 bases removed from V and 0 bases from J, the gap between germline ends came to 17 bases. The CDR3 runs to 19 residues. Germline CDR1 is SGHVS and CDR2 is FNYEAQ. The CDR3 sequence is CASSLYGGLGSSGANVLTF. In nucleotides, the CDR3 is TGTGCCAGCAGCTTATACGGGGGGCTTGGAAGCTCTGGGGCCAACGTCCTGACTTTC. The whole variable domain, remainder taken from reference TRBV7-6 and TRBJ2-6, is GAGVSQSPRYKVTKRGQDVALRCDPISGHVSLYWYRQALGQGPEFLTYFNYEAQQDKSGLPNDRFSAERPEGSISTLTIQRTEQRDSAMYRCASSLYGGLGSSGANVLTFGAGSRLTVL.

The chain links TRBV5-1 to TRBJ2-5, with 8 bases matching TRBD2. CDR3 length: 14 residues. Looked up from germline, CDR1 is SGHRS and CDR2 is YFSETQ. V shed 4 bases, J shed 4 bases, and the junction held 6 bases outside the gene matches. The CDR3 DNA is TGCGCCAGCAGCCAGTCGGGGGGGCGAGAGACCCAGTACTTC. Translation gives CASSQSGGRETQYF.

This sequence joins TRBV27 and TRBJ2-2, with 7 bases that match TRBD2. This CDR3 comprises 14 residues. Germline values: CDR1 MNHEY, CDR2 SMNVEV (reference sequence). The trim removed 4 bases at V and 9 bases at J, leaving 8 bases unmatched. The CDR3 DNA is TGTGCCAGCAGTTCACTAGCGTTCCCCCGGGAGCTGTTTTTT. It translates to CASSSLAFPRELFF.

This chain links TRBV27 with TRBJ2-7, with TRBD1 matching 12 bases. With V trimmed by 3 bases and J by 5 bases, 5 bases remained unmatched. The germline CDR1 and CDR2 sequences are MNHEY and SMNVEV (reference sequence). This CDR3 is 15 amino acids long. CDR3 in DNA: TGTGCCAGCAGTTTTCGGGACAGGGGGCAGGACGAGCAGTACTTC. Translating gives CASSFRDRGQDEQYF.

This chain connects TRBV2 to TRBJ2-2, with 9 bases matching TRBD1. The CDR3 extends over 13 amino acids. J was trimmed by 6 bases and V by 6 bases; bases with no gene match: 2. The germline gives CDR1 SNHLY, CDR2 FYNNEI. The CDR3 nucleotides are TGTGCCAGCAGGGGACAGGGCGCCGGGGAGCTGTTTTTT. Residues: CASRGQGAGELFF.

The genes are TRBV7-3 and TRBJ2-2; 9 nucleotides align to TRBD2. CDR1 SGHTA and CDR2 FQGTGA come from the germline V gene. V shed 5 bases, J shed 2 bases, and the junction held 9 bases outside the gene matches. The CDR3 totals 17 residues. CDR3 sequence reads: CASSRRPSGINTGELFF. The DNA for the CDR3 is TGTGCCAGCAGCCGCAGACCTAGCGGGATCAACACCGGGGAGCTGTTTTTT.

This clone has more than one count but fewer than ten. This chain links TRBV2 with TRBJ1-1; D ambiguous. V lost 8 bases and J lost 4, with 11 bases in between. The V gene's germline CDR1 is SNHLY and CDR2 FYNNEI. The CDR3 is made up of 12 amino acids. CDR3 in amino acids: CASVVAATEAFF. The CDR3 nucleotides are TGTGCCAGCGTTGTTGCGGCCACTGAAGCTTTCTTT.

This chain uses TRBV6-1 with TRBJ1-3; D gene unclear. V was trimmed by 9 bases and J by 3 bases, leaving 12 bases between them. CDR3 length: 13 residues. The germline gives CDR1 MNHNS, CDR2 SASEGT. This CDR3 is CASLDPVGNTIYF. Here the CDR3 DNA reads TGTGCCAGTCTCGACCCGGTTGGAAACACCATATATTTT.

Comments on this clone: One junction end disagrees with the germline gene, perhaps due to a read error. This rearrangement joins TRBV15 to TRBJ2-7; D assignment may be TRBD1 or TRBD2 (6 bases each). Germline loops: CDR1 LNHNV, CDR2 YYDKDF (reference sequence). This CDR3 region has 15 residues. The CDR3 bases are TGTGTCACCAGCAGAGATCGGGGGCACCGCTACGAGCAGTACTTC. It translates to CVTSRDRGHRYEQYF.

This clone has just a few counts. The genes are TRBV9 and TRBJ2-1, with 8 nucleotides matching TRBD2. Germline CDR1 reads SGDLS; CDR2 reads YYNGEE. J was trimmed by 7 bases and V by 0 bases; bases with no gene match: 3. This CDR3 has 14 amino acids. The CDR3 protein is CASSVAGGPNEQFF. CDR3 coding DNA: TGTGCCAGCAGCGTAGCGGGAGGGCCAAATGAGCAGTTCTTC. Full variable domain (missing parts from reference TRBV9 and TRBJ2-1): DSGVTQTPKHLITATGQRVTLRCSPRSGDLSVYWYQQSLDQGLQFLIQYYNGEERAKGNILERFSAQQFPDLHSELNLSSLELGDSALYFCASSVAGGPNEQFFGPGTRLTVL.

This clone was seen just once. The rearrangement links TRBV6-1 to TRBJ1-6; tentative D call: TRBD1 (5 bases). The CDR3 length is 16 residues. Trimming cost V 4 bases and J 7 bases, with 17 bases left between them. Germline V gene lookup returns CDR1 MNHNS and CDR2 SASEGT. DNA of the CDR3: TGTGCCAGCAGTGGGGGGGGGAGTTTGGGGAATTCACCCCTCCACTTT. It is translated as CASSGGGSLGNSPLHF.

This sequence joins TRBV5-4 and TRBJ2-5; no definite D call. Germline CDR1 is SGHNT and CDR2 is YYREEE (reference sequence). The length of the CDR3 is 11 residues. Between the trimmed V and J ends, which lost 0 bases and 10 bases, there was a span of 7 bases. CDR3 bases: TGTGCCAGCAGCTTGGGACACGACCAGTACTTC. Amino acids: CASSLGHDQYF.

The J gene is TRBJ1-1, the V gene TRBV2, with D unclear. CDR1 is SNHLY, CDR2 FYNNEI, per germline. V gave up 2 bases and J gave up 4 bases, with 11 bases separating them. CDR3 length: 14 amino acids. CDR3: CASSELRVGTEAFF. In DNA, the CDR3 is TGTGCCAGCAGTGAATTAAGGGTCGGCACTGAAGCTTTCTTT. The complete variable domain, with remaining parts taken from reference TRBV2 and TRBJ1-1, reads EPEVTQTPSHQVTQMGQEVILRCVPISNHLYFYWYRQILGQKVEFLVSFYNNEISEKSEIFDDQFSVERPDGSNFTLKIRSTKLEDSAMYFCASSELRVGTEAFFGQGTRLTVV.

A word on this clone: Other DNA variants within this sample encode the same CDR3. This chain connects TRBV28 to TRBJ1-2, with 7 bases fitting TRBD1. Germline V gene data show CDR1 as MDHEN and CDR2 as SYDVKM. With 6 bases clipped from V and 4 bases from J, the junction kept 5 bases outside the gene matches. The CDR3 contains 13 residues. Written as DNA, the CDR3 is TGTGCCAGCAGACAGACAGGGACCTATGGCTACACCTTC. This codes for CASRQTGTYGYTF.

The chain employs TRBV5-1 and TRBJ2-7; weak D call: TRBD1 (5 bases). V lost 0 bases to trimming and J lost 3 bases, with 10 bases between them. CDR3 length: 14 amino acids. Germline V gene sequence: CDR1 SGHRS, CDR2 YFSETQ. CDR3 sequence reads: CASSLDRILYEQYF. The CDR3 DNA reads as TGCGCCAGCAGCTTGGACAGGATTCTCTACGAGCAGTACTTC.

The chain is built from TRBV5-5 and TRBJ2-3; D gene ambiguous. The CDR3 runs 15 residues. V lost 0 bases, J lost 5 bases, and 13 bases lay in between. Germline V CDR1 and CDR2: SGHKS, YYEKEE (reference sequence). In DNA, the CDR3 is TGTGCCAGCAGCTTGGCCCAGATCAGAGGAGATACGCAGTATTTT. Translated, it gives CASSLAQIRGDTQYF.

The V and J genes are TRBV5-1 and TRBJ2-1; possibly TRBD2 for D (6 bases). V shed 4 bases and J shed 0 bases, with 14 bases lying between them. CDR1 and CDR2 from the germline V gene are SGHRS and YFSETQ. The CDR3 consists of 16 residues. The CDR3 here is CASSVTRPGSYNEQFF. The CDR3 DNA sequence: TGCGCCAGCAGCGTGACTAGGCCCGGCTCCTACAATGAGCAGTTCTTC.

This chain uses TRBV9 with TRBJ2-5, with a weak D call TRBD1 (6 bases). CDR3 length equals 13 residues. V was pared by 3 bases and J by 5 bases, with 11 bases between. From germline, CDR1 is SGDLS and CDR2 YYNGEE. CDR3 sequence: CASSGQEWETQYF. DNA of the CDR3: TGTGCCAGCAGCGGACAGGAGTGGGAGACCCAGTACTTC. The full variable domain, with the rest looked up from reference TRBV9 and TRBJ2-5, is DSGVTQTPKHLITATGQRVTLRCSPRSGDLSVYWYQQSLDQGLQFLIQYYNGEERAKGNILERFSAQQFPDLHSELNLSSLELGDSALYFCASSGQEWETQYFGPGTRLLVL.

This chain links TRBV30 with TRBJ1-2, with 9 bases matching TRBD1. Unmatched junction bases numbered 5, after V lost 1 base and J lost 8 bases. CDR3 length: 13 amino acids. CDR1 and CDR2 (germline): GTSNPN, SVGIG (reference sequence). CDR3 loop: CAWSGTGVGGYTF. CDR3 DNA sequence: TGTGCCTGGAGTGGGACAGGGGTAGGAGGCTACACCTTC.

Worth noting for this clone: The junction departs from the called germline gene at one end, perhaps through a read error. The V gene is TRBV5-1, the J gene TRBJ2-3; 7 bases map to TRBD2. Per the germline V gene, CDR1 is SGHRS and CDR2 is YFSETQ. This CDR3 has 13 residues. The CDR3 bases are TGCGCCAGCAGCGCCCGACTAGCAGACACGCAGTATTTT. It yields the protein CASSARLADTQYF.

V gene TRBV21-1 combines with J gene TRBJ2-6. TRBV21-1 is tagged as a pseudogene. The CDR3 consists of 15 residues. The CDR3 reads CASSKGGSGANVLTF. DNA of the CDR3: TGTGCCAGCAGCAAAGGGGGGTCTGGGGCCAACGTCCTGACTTTC.